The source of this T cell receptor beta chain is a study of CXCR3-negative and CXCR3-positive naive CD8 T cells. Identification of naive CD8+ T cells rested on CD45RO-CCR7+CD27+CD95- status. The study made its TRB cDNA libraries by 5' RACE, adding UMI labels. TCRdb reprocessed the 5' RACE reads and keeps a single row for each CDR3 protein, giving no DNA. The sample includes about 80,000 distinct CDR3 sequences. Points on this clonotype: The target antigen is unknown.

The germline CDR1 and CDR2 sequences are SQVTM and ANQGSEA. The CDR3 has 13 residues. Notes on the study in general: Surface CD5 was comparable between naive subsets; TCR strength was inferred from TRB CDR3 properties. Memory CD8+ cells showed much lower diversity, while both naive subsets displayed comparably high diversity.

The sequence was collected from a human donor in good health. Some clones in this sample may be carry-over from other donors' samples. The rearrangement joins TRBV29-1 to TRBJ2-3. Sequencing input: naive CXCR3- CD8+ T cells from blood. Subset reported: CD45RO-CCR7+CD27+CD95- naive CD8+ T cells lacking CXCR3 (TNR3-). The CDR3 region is CSVEGFSADTQYF.